The entry that follows covers one T cell receptor beta chain sequence. CDR3 length: 13 residues. Germline V gives CDR1 SGHTA, CDR2 FQGNSA. V lost 4 bases and J lost 4, with 5 bases in between. The data were obtained in a study of shared clonotypes between healthy human individuals. Background on the study: A donor's plate count was three for CD4 naive and three for CD4 memory; CD8 naive had two and CD8 memory one.

Partitioning of CD4+ cells yielded a CD45RA+ naive subset and a CD45RA-negative memory subset. Data came from immunoSEQ multiplex PCR; TCRdb stores just in-frame clones and leaves some out. The sample has some 2,500,000 clones, under 95% seen once. The sequenced sample consisted of naive CD4+ T cells from PBMCs. Specified subset: CD45RA+ positively selected. The V gene is TRBV7-2, the J gene TRBJ2-6; D call uncertain. The TCR was taken from a man younger than 30 in good health. Some clones in this sample may be carry-over from other donors' samples. In nucleotides, the CDR3 is TGTGCCAGCAGCTCTACGGGGGCCAACGTCCTGACTTTC. Protein sequence: CASSSTGANVLTF.